A single sample gave rise to the 15 T cell receptor beta chains below, sequenced in a study of blood T cell repertoires in COVID-19. Repertoires were generated with immunoSEQ multiplex PCR, while TCRdb's copy carries only in-frame clones and drops some. The table lists 250,000 to 400,000 clones, roughly 88% of them singletons. The sample comprised peripheral blood. The source of these receptors is a woman aged 30 to 39 with COVID-19, enrolled during active disease.

This chain connects TRBV9 to TRBJ2-1, with D perhaps TRBD1 (5 bases). The V end was cut by 3 bases, the J end by 7 bases, with 11 bases between. This CDR3 has 13 amino acids. Germline CDR1 is SGDLS and CDR2 is YYNGEE. In nucleotides, the CDR3 is TGTGCCAGCAGCGCCAGGGATTTGAATGAGCAGTTCTTC. Its protein product is CASSARDLNEQFF.

This chain links TRBV2 with TRBJ2-7, with no clear D. Per germline, CDR1 SNHLY and CDR2 FYNNEI. V lost 4 bases and J 4 bases, leaving 11 bases between the germline ends. The CDR3 sequence is 13 residues long. The CDR3 DNA is TGTGCCAGCAGTGCCCCCAGCGCGTACGAGCAGTACTTC. Translated: CASSAPSAYEQYF.

This chain uses TRBV30 with TRBJ1-1; D uncertain. This CDR3 spans 13 amino acids. CDR1 and CDR2 (germline): GTSNPN, SVGIG (reference sequence). Trimming stripped 3 bases from V and 2 bases from J, with 10 bases between. The CDR3 DNA sequence: TGTGCCTGGAGAGTGACACAAAACACTGAAGCTTTCTTT. It specifies CAWRVTQNTEAFF.

The V call is TRBV29-1, the J call TRBJ2-7, with TRBD1 matching over 7 bases. V lost 7 bases to trimming and J lost 3 bases; unmatched junction nucleotides: 9. CDR3 length: 13 residues. Germline-derived CDR1 and CDR2 are SQVTM and ANQGSEA. CDR3 sequence reads: CSARQGEVYEQYF. The CDR3 DNA follows: TGCAGCGCGCGACAGGGCGAAGTCTACGAGCAGTACTTC.

This sequence joins TRBV19 and TRBJ2-2; the match to TRBD1 covers 7 bases. The length of the CDR3 is 14 residues. Losses at the gene ends were 10 bases for V and 3 bases for J; bases not matched to a gene: 8. The germline V gene has CDR1 LNHDA and CDR2 SQIVND (reference sequence). DNA for the CDR3: TGTGCCACCACCTCGGGACAGTACACCGGGGAGCTGTTTTTT. Its protein product is CATTSGQYTGELFF.

The chain has TRBV4-2 and TRBJ2-1; the match to TRBD1 covers 9 bases. Trimming at V came to 0 bases and at J to 3 bases, leaving 3 bases not matched to a gene. This CDR3 spans 16 amino acids. CDR1 is LGHNA and CDR2 is YNFKEQ in the germline V gene. The CDR3, as DNA: TGTGCCAGCAGCCAAGAGAGGGGACAGGGCTACAATGAGCAGTTCTTC. Its protein is CASSQERGQGYNEQFF.

V and J are TRBV5-1 and TRBJ1-4; no clear D gene. The ends were cut back, 4 bases at V and 2 bases at J, with 6 bases in the middle. Germline CDR1 reads SGHRS; CDR2 reads YFSETQ. The CDR3 contains 13 residues. The CDR3 DNA sequence: TGCGCCAGCAGCACCGCGACTAATGAAAAACTGTTTTTT. Its protein product is CASSTATNEKLFF.

This chain links TRBV10-3 with TRBJ2-7; 10 nucleotides align to TRBD1. Germline V gene sequence: CDR1 ENHRY, CDR2 SYGVKD. Trimming took 7 bases from V and 4 from J; bases not matched to a gene: 4. This CDR3 region has 13 residues. DNA for the CDR3: TGTGCCATCACCGACAGGGGGCCATACGAGCAGTACTTC. It is translated as CAITDRGPYEQYF.

This clone was observed a single time. This chain connects TRBV7-8 to TRBJ1-2; D gene unclear. The germline V gene encodes CDR1 SGHVS and CDR2 FQNEAQ. The CDR3 contains 15 residues. V lost 7 bases and J lost 2, with 17 bases in between. The CDR3 region has the DNA TGTGCCAGCACCCCGGGGAGCGCACCCAACTATGGCTACACCTTC. Translation: CASTPGSAPNYGYTF.

The chain recombines TRBV11-2 with TRBJ1-2; 7 nucleotides agree with TRBD1. CDR1 is SGHAT and CDR2 is FQNNGV in the germline V gene. The CDR3 runs 15 residues. The ends lost 2 bases at V and 4 bases at J; junction bases unmatched: 7. CDR3 in amino acids: CASSLLATGSYGYTF. The CDR3 DNA reads as TGTGCCAGCAGCTTACTTGCGACAGGGAGCTATGGCTACACCTTC.

This clone was seen once. This chain links TRBV3-1 (or the pseudogene TRBV3-2) with TRBJ2-3; 12 positions match TRBD2. Unmatched junction bases numbered 22, after V lost 0 bases and J lost 0 bases. The CDR3 loop spans 24 amino acids. Looked up from germline, CDR1 is LGHDT and CDR2 is YNNKEL (reference sequence). CDR3 residues: CASSQDFRFSSGTSGLTSTDTQYF. The CDR3 bases are TGTGCCAGCAGCCAAGACTTCCGATTCTCCTCTGGGACTAGCGGGTTAACTAGCACAGATACGCAGTATTTT.

This chain connects TRBV24-1 to TRBJ2-1; TRBD1 might be the D (6 bases). The CDR3 sequence is 12 residues long. The germline gives CDR1 KGHDR, CDR2 SFDVKD. V gave up 4 bases and J gave up 10 bases, with 10 bases separating them. In DNA form, the CDR3 reads TGTGCCACCAGTGACGCCGGGACAGAGCAGTTCTTC. Amino acid sequence: CATSDAGTEQFF.

The V call is TRBV5-1, the J call TRBJ2-1, with 9 bases matching TRBD1. The CDR3 is 15 amino acids. After removal of 0 bases from V and 7 bases from J, the junction contained 5 bases not matched to a gene. CDR1 is SGHRS, CDR2 YFSETQ, per germline. CDR3: CASSLGNRGLNEQFF. DNA of the CDR3: TGCGCCAGCAGCTTGGGTAACAGGGGGCTGAATGAGCAGTTCTTC.

This chain joins TRBV5-1 and TRBJ2-1, with 7 bases lining up with TRBD2. The CDR3 is made up of 17 amino acids. With 0 bases clipped from V and 2 bases from J, the junction kept 8 bases outside the gene matches. Germline loops: CDR1 SGHRS, CDR2 YFSETQ. The CDR3 loop is CASSLDPTSRPYNEQFF. DNA for the CDR3: TGCGCCAGCAGCTTGGACCCGACTAGCCGGCCCTACAATGAGCAGTTCTTC.

The chain carries TRBV19 and TRBJ1-4; D unresolved. CDR3 length: 16 amino acids. Trimming shortened V by 5 bases and J by 0 bases, and 13 bases separated the two germline ends. Germline V gives CDR1 LNHDA, CDR2 SQIVND (reference sequence). The CDR3 DNA is TGTGCCAGTAGTCTCACGGACGGGACAACTAATGAAAAACTGTTTTTT. It codes for CASSLTDGTTNEKLFF.